This T cell receptor beta chain emerged from a study of identical twins. From germline, CDR1 is SGHVS and CDR2 FQNEAQ. This CDR3 is built from 13 residues. V trimming: 2 bases; J trimming: 5 bases; junction bases outside the gene matches: 1. TCRdb re-called the 5' RACE reads through MiXCR, storing one row per CDR3 protein. The sample shows fewer than 650,000 distinct CDR3 sequences, around a tenth of them seen only once. These data were likewise used in another study, on yellow fever vaccine responses in identical twins.

This sequence originates from a woman aged 18-29 years in good health. Sequencing input: PBMCs. This chain connects TRBV7-8 to TRBJ2-3; 7 positions match TRBD2. CDR3 coding DNA: TGTGCCAGCAGCTTATCTAGCGGAGATACGCAGTATTTT. Translated: CASSLSSGDTQYF.